Below are 10 T cell receptor beta chains sequenced from a single sample in a study of Tregs in tolerant kidney transplant recipients. After approximately 6 days with irradiated graft donor PBMCs, CFSE-labeled recipient PBMCs were FACS-sorted. Which antigens these TCRs recognize remains unknown. Assay: immunoSEQ multiplex PCR; the TCRdb copy retains only in-frame clones and omits some. In the table there are around 15,000 clones, 53% of which are singletons. The starting material was CD4+ T cells from blood cultured with allogeneic cells, obtained before the transplant. The receptors originated from a human patient who received a combined kidney and bone marrow transplant.

V usage is TRBV7-9 and J usage is TRBJ1-2; 7 bases are shared with TRBD1. The CDR3 has 13 residues. Germline V CDR1 and CDR2: SEHNR, FQNEAQ (reference sequence). V shed 6 bases, J shed 7 bases, and the junction held 8 bases outside the gene matches. The CDR3 loop is CASSTGTAFGYTF. In nucleotides, the CDR3 is TGTGCCAGCAGTACCGGGACAGCCTTTGGCTACACCTTC.

The rearrangement joins TRBV6-1 to TRBJ2-5; 12 bases agree with TRBD2. Germline values: CDR1 MNHNS, CDR2 SASEGT. The CDR3 sequence is 17 residues long. J was trimmed by 5 bases and V by 4 bases; bases with no gene match: 11. CDR3 DNA sequence: TGTGCCAGCAGTGTGCTAGCGGGGGGGCCGATCCTTGAGACCCAGTACTTC. This codes for CASSVLAGGPILETQYF.

About this clone: The junction departs from the called germline gene at one end, perhaps through a read error. Other DNA sequences of this sample code for an identical CDR3. The chain combines TRBV28 with TRBJ1-6, with TRBD1 identical over 9 bases. The CDR3 extends over 14 amino acids. CDR1 is MDHEN and CDR2 is SYDVKM in the germline V gene. The CDR3 loop reads CASSWTGDNSPLHF. In DNA form, the CDR3 reads TGTGCCAGCAGTTGGACAGGGGATAATTCCCCCCTCCACTTT. The entire variable domain, with the rest obtained from reference TRBV28 and TRBJ1-6, is as follows: DVKVTQSSRYLVKRTGEKVFLECVQDMDHENMFWYRQDPGLGLRLIYFSYDVKMKEKGDIPEGYSVSREKKERFSLILESASTNQTSMYLCASSWTGDNSPLHFGNGTRLTVT.

The chain has TRBV28 and TRBJ2-7; tentatively, D is TRBD2 (7 bases). V lost 7 bases, J lost 7 bases, and 23 bases lay in between. The length of the CDR3 is 15 residues. CDR1 and CDR2 (germline): MDHEN, SYDVKM. The CDR3 sequence: CASTPPGGTSLEQYF. CDR3 sequence (DNA): TGTGCCAGCACTCCCCCCGGGGGGACATCTTTGGAGCAGTACTTC. Filled out from reference TRBV28 and TRBJ2-7, the complete variable domain reads DVKVTQSSRYLVKRTGEKVFLECVQDMDHENMFWYRQDPGLGLRLIYFSYDVKMKEKGDIPEGYSVSREKKERFSLILESASTNQTSMYLCASTPPGGTSLEQYFGPGTRLTVT.

The rearrangement links TRBV10-3 to TRBJ2-2; 9 bases map to TRBD1. V shed 7 bases, J shed 3 bases, and the junction held 6 bases outside the gene matches. CDR1 and CDR2 from the germline V gene are ENHRY and SYGVKD. The length of the CDR3 is 15 residues. The CDR3 is CAITAGQGDTGELFF. The CDR3 DNA follows: TGTGCCATCACCGCGGGACAGGGTGACACCGGGGAGCTGTTTTTT.

The CDR3 DNA is TGTGCCAGCAGCAAAGATGGTGAGAGGGATGCCTACACTGAAGCTTTCTTT. Its protein is CASSKDGERDAYTEAFF. The V gene is TRBV21-1, the J gene TRBJ1-1. TRBV21-1 is classified as a pseudogene. The CDR3 spans 17 residues.

This chain connects TRBV28 to TRBJ2-2; the D is unclear. The germline gives CDR1 MDHEN, CDR2 SYDVKM. The V end lost 5 bases, the J end lost 9 bases, and 7 bases lay between the germline ends. The CDR3 has 11 amino acids. The CDR3 DNA follows: TGTGCCAGCAGTCTGAGCAGGGAGCTGTTTTTT. Translated: CASSLSRELFF.

The sample holds one count of this clone. In DNA form, the CDR3 reads TGTGCCAGCAGCGTTGCGGGGGCTTACAATGAGCAGTTCTTC. Protein sequence: CASSVAGAYNEQFF. The chain is built from TRBV9 and TRBJ2-1; D is perhaps TRBD2 (7 bases). Trimming removed 2 bases at V and 4 bases at J, with 10 bases between. The length of the CDR3 is 14 residues. Per the germline V gene, CDR1 is SGDLS and CDR2 is YYNGEE.

CDR3 sequence (DNA): TGTGCCAGCAGCGTATGGGACAGAATTTTGGAAGATACGCAGTATTTT. Translating it yields CASSVWDRILEDTQYF. The chain carries TRBV7-9 and TRBJ2-3; 7 nucleotides agree with TRBD1. The ends lost 5 bases at V and 5 bases at J; junction bases unmatched: 13. Germline CDR1 is SEHNR and CDR2 is FQNEAQ (reference sequence). The CDR3 contains 16 residues.

J is TRBJ1-4 and V is TRBV6-1; D call uncertain. The CDR3 is 14 residues long. Trimming took 5 bases from V and 8 from J, leaving 15 bases between them. Germline loops: CDR1 MNHNS, CDR2 SASEGT. The CDR3, as DNA: TGTGCCAGCAGTTATGCCCTGGGAGGCGAAAAACTGTTTTTT. It specifies CASSYALGGEKLFF.